A single sample is the source of the 3 T cell receptor beta chains below, sequenced in a study of regulatory and conventional T cells in RAG deficiency. Libraries were prepared by immunoSEQ multiplex PCR; TCRdb keeps only in-frame clonotypes and omits some of them. The sample lists around 29,000 clones; roughly 96% were seen once. Genomic DNA came from blood conventional CD4+ T cells gated CD25-low CD127-high. This same sample was also taken into another study, of regulatory T cells. That source adds: The primer mix had 52 TRBV and 13 TRBJ primers.

Sequencing was performed on CD25- CD4+ T cells sorted from blood. These receptors originate from a human donor in good health.

This sequence joins TRBV7-2 and TRBJ1-3; tentative D call: TRBD1 (5 bases). Germline values: CDR1 SGHTA, CDR2 FQGNSA. With 1 base removed from V and 2 bases from J, the gap between germline ends came to 12 bases. The CDR3 is made up of 16 amino acids. CDR3 coding DNA: TGTGCCAGCAGCTTAGTATCCGGGGGGACTGGAAACACCATATATTTT. This encodes CASSLVSGGTGNTIYF. The full variable domain, rest sourced from reference TRBV7-2 and TRBJ1-3, is GAGVSQSPSNKVTEKGKDVELRCDPISGHTALYWYRQSLGQGLEFLIYFQGNSAPDKSGLPSDRFSAERTGGSVSTLTIQRTQQEDSAVYLCASSLVSGGTGNTIYFGEGSWLTVV.

The V gene is TRBV4-2, the J gene TRBJ1-6; 10 bases are shared with TRBD1. The CDR3 is 17 residues long. V lost 0 bases and J lost 14; bases outside the gene matches: 13. Germline V CDR1 and CDR2: LGHNA, YNFKEQ. CDR3 coding DNA: TGTGCCAGCAGCCAAGAAGAAGGACGGACAGGGGGTATATCCCTCCACTTT. It specifies CASSQEEGRTGGISLHF.

V gene TRBV9 combines with J gene TRBJ1-3; no clear D gene. V was trimmed by 4 bases and J by 5 bases, leaving 19 bases between them. CDR1 and CDR2 from the germline V gene are SGDLS and YYNGEE. This CDR3 contains 16 residues. For the CDR3, the DNA is TGTGCCAGCAGCCCCTCGGGCCCGGGGAAACGAAACACCATATATTTT. Its protein is CASSPSGPGKRNTIYF.